This TCR beta chain was captured by sequencing in a study of identical twins. Study findings and constraints: Fewer insertions marked abundant cord blood beta clonotypes; young adult naive trended weakly, memory not at all. Twin-shared out-of-frame alpha sequences were enriched for low generation probability.

TCRdb used MiXCR to reprocess the 5' RACE reads, holding one entry per CDR3 protein. The sample has approximately 490,000 distinct CDR3 sequences, around 20% seen once. Trimming took 0 bases from V and 0 from J; bases not matched to a gene: 3. The CDR3 totals 16 residues. Germline lookup yields CDR1 DFQATT and CDR2 SNEGSKA (reference sequence). This clonotype was observed a few times. What it binds is unknown. These data were also reused for a study on yellow fever vaccine responses in identical twins.

Sequencing was done on a sample of CD4+ T cells sorted from blood. V usage is TRBV20-1 and J usage is TRBJ2-1; 9 bases agree with TRBD2. The clonotype comes from a woman younger than 35 in good health. The CDR3 nucleotides are TGCAGTGCTAGAGACCGACTAGCGGACTCCTACAATGAGCAGTTCTTC. Translating gives CSARDRLADSYNEQFF.